This entry concerns a single T cell receptor (beta chain). The V gene's germline CDR1 is LGHNA and CDR2 YSLEER. The germline V and J ends were trimmed by 0 bases and 0 bases, with 16 bases remaining between them. This CDR3 is built from 18 residues. Original data processing: It was from reference gene primer amplification that nucleated cell counts were estimated. Generated by immunoSEQ multiplex PCR, the TCRdb table keeps only in-frame clones and is missing some. The V and J calls and clone size come from that table; D and trimming were worked out from the DNA. The sample records 410,000 or so clones, approximately 89% being singletons. This specimen comes from a study of blood T cell repertoires in COVID-19.

Sequenced material: peripheral blood. The chain carries TRBV4-3 and TRBJ2-3; a weak D match, TRBD2 (5 bases). The sequence came from a woman aged 40 to 49 with COVID-19, enrolled during active disease. DNA of the CDR3: TGCGCCAGCAGCCAAGATCTCCTCCGGGGAACTAGCACAGATACGCAGTATTTT. Translating it yields CASSQDLLRGTSTDTQYF.